The clone carrying this TCR beta chain was recorded only once. What it binds is not known. The data stem from a study of shared clonotypes between healthy human individuals. Each replicate PCR on the sorted subsets used 150 to 200 ng DNA (approximately 33,000 T cell genomes). Measured with immunoSEQ multiplex PCR; TCRdb has only the in-frame clones, and not every one. Counted here are hundreds of thousands of clones, 55% to 85% occurring once; the ten biggest clones make up under 2%. General study findings and limits: Sampling involved blood alone; tissue repertoires likely differ. Against clonotypes common to all four donors, non-shared ones had lower generation probabilities. Approximately 5.1% was the fraction of naive CD4 clonotypes found shared across four donors.

Between the trimmed V and J ends, which lost 3 bases and 7 bases, there was a span of 21 bases. In germline, CDR1 is MGHRA, CDR2 YSYEKL. The CDR3 has 17 amino acids. Sequenced input: memory CD4+ T cells sorted from blood. Subset: CD45RA-negative fraction. The clonotype originates from a young woman in good health. This chain links TRBV4-1 with TRBJ1-4; a possible D gene is TRBD1 (6 bases). Written as DNA, the CDR3 is TGCGCCAGCAGCCAGGGGGGCCTCTCCGGAGGCGGTGAAAAACTGTTTTTT. Translating gives CASSQGGLSGGGEKLFF.